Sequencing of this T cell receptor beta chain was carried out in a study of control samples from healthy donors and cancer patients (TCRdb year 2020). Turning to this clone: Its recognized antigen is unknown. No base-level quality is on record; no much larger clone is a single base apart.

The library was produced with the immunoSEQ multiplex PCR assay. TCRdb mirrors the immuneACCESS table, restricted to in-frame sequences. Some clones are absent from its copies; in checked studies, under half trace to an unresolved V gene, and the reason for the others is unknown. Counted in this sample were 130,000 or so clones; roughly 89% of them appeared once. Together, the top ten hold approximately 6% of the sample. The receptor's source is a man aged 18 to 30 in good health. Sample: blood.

The CDR3 has the sequence CASSFLGSRNSPLHF. The sequence in DNA is TGTGCCAGCAGTTTCTTAGGGAGTCGTAATTCACCCCTCCACTTT. This chain joins TRBV27 to TRBJ1-6; no D gene is confidently identified. According to the germline V gene (reference sequence), CDR1 reads MNHEY and CDR2 reads SMNVEV. The junction shows trimming of 3 bases on V and 6 bases on J, plus 12 bases between the germline ends. The CDR3 runs 15 amino acids, cysteine and phenylalanine included. Of the read, only the CDR3 DNA is kept; its 45 bases are in frame from base 1.